The next 14 T cell receptor beta chains were all read from a single sample in a study of B cell selection in AIRE deficiency. Only in-frame clones appear in the TCRdb table, and some are missing; sequencing was by immunoSEQ multiplex PCR. The sample yields roughly 25,000 clones, roughly 97% seen once. Conventional CD4 T cells were sorted as CD4+CD127+ cells. The sample consisted of conventional CD4+ T cells sorted from PBMCs. These receptors originate from a human donor with AIRE deficiency.

This chain connects TRBV5-6 to TRBJ2-2; a weak D match, TRBD2 (5 bases). CDR3 size: 13 residues. CDR1 and CDR2 from the germline V gene are SGHDT and YYEEEE. The germline V and J ends were trimmed by 0 bases and 8 bases, with 8 bases remaining between them. The CDR3 DNA is TGTGCCAGCAGCTTGGTCCCGGGGGGGGAGCTGTTTTTT. Its protein is CASSLVPGGELFF.

V is TRBV5-4 and J is TRBJ2-2; D gene ambiguous. CDR3 length: 15 residues. Germline V lookup: CDR1 SGHNT, CDR2 YYREEE (reference sequence). V gave up 4 bases and J gave up 1 base, with 11 bases separating them. This CDR3 is CASSPTRGNTGELFF. CDR3 bases: TGTGCCAGCAGCCCGACAAGAGGGAACACCGGGGAGCTGTTTTTT.

The rearrangement uses TRBV28 and TRBJ1-1; a possible D gene is TRBD1 (6 bases). The CDR3 has 16 residues. CDR1 is MDHEN, CDR2 SYDVKM, per germline. Trimming stripped 6 bases from V and 1 base from J, with 18 bases between. DNA for the CDR3: TGTGCCAGCAGCTTTTCCCCCGGACAGCCGAACACTGAAGCTTTCTTT. Amino acids: CASSFSPGQPNTEAFF.

The V call is TRBV2, the J call TRBJ2-7, with 7 bases fitting TRBD2. CDR3 size: 17 residues. Trimming took 2 bases from V and 2 from J; bases not matched to a gene: 12. CDR1 and CDR2 from the germline V gene are SNHLY and FYNNEI. The CDR3 region is CASSETGRGNLPYEQYF. The DNA of the CDR3 is TGTGCCAGCAGTGAAACGGGGAGGGGTAACCTTCCCTACGAGCAGTACTTC.

The gene calls are TRBV19 and TRBJ2-5; unclear D gene. The CDR3 is 14 residues long. The germline V gene encodes CDR1 LNHDA and CDR2 SQIVND (reference sequence). Trimming left V 3 bases short and J 5 bases short, with 13 bases between. CDR3 sequence: CASSISPALETQYF. In DNA form, the CDR3 reads TGTGCCAGTAGTATTAGTCCTGCCCTGGAGACCCAGTACTTC.

The CDR3 bases are TGTGCCAGTAGTATAGTTGTCGCAAACACTGAAGCTTTCTTT. It yields the protein CASSIVVANTEAFF. V usage is TRBV19 and J usage is TRBJ1-1, with D unresolved. V lost 1 base, J lost 2 bases, and 8 bases lay in between. The CDR3 runs 14 residues. Germline-derived CDR1 and CDR2 are LNHDA and SQIVND (reference sequence).

This rearrangement joins TRBV29-1 to TRBJ2-3; D gene ambiguous. Trimming took 1 base from V and 2 from J, leaving 7 bases between them. This CDR3 contains 13 residues. Per the germline V gene, CDR1 is SQVTM and CDR2 is ANQGSEA. The CDR3 DNA reads as TGCAGCGTTGAAGCTAGAACCACAGATACGCAGTATTTT. Protein: CSVEARTTDTQYF.

The rearrangement links TRBV4-2 to TRBJ1-1, with 9 bases aligning to TRBD1. The germline CDR1 and CDR2 sequences are LGHNA and YNFKEQ. The CDR3 runs to 14 residues. The J segment lost 5 bases and the V segment lost 5 bases, leaving 6 bases of the junction unmatched. The CDR3 coding sequence is TGTGCCAGCAGCGAGGGACAGGGAGAGACTGAAGCTTTCTTT. Translating gives CASSEGQGETEAFF.

Here the CDR3 DNA reads TGCGCCAGCAGCCAAGGACAGTATAGCAATCAGCCCCAGCATTTT. Encoded protein: CASSQGQYSNQPQHF. This chain uses TRBV4-1 with TRBJ1-5; TRBD1 is a possible D gene (5 bases). This CDR3 has 15 residues. V shed 1 base and J shed 0 bases, with 7 bases lying between them. CDR1 and CDR2 from the germline V gene are MGHRA and YSYEKL.

The chain is built from TRBV7-9 and TRBJ2-1; TRBD2 agrees at 11 bases. Germline V lookup: CDR1 SEHNR, CDR2 FQNEAQ (reference sequence). V was clipped by 1 base and J by 6 bases; unmatched bases: 2. The CDR3 is made up of 15 amino acids. The CDR3 DNA follows: TGTGCCAGCAGCTTAGTGGGGACTAGCGGCAATGAGCAGTTCTTC. Translated, it gives CASSLVGTSGNEQFF.

This chain connects TRBV28 to TRBJ1-3; D gene ambiguous. Between the trimmed V and J ends, which lost 5 bases and 4 bases, there was a span of 15 bases. CDR3 length equals 15 residues. CDR1 MDHEN and CDR2 SYDVKM come from the germline V gene. The CDR3 DNA is TGTGCCAGCAGTCCCGGAGCAATGAGGGGAAACACCATATATTTT. This gives the protein CASSPGAMRGNTIYF.

V usage is TRBV10-2 and J usage is TRBJ2-3, with a weak D call TRBD1 (6 bases). Between the trimmed V and J ends, which lost 6 bases and 4 bases, there was a span of 17 bases. The CDR3 covers 15 residues. Germline lookup yields CDR1 WSHSY and CDR2 SAAADI. CDR3 nucleotide sequence: TGCGCCAGCAGCGCCTCAGGGGTGATGGCAGATACGCAGTATTTT. As protein: CASSASGVMADTQYF.

The V call is TRBV19, the J call TRBJ2-7; 9 nucleotides line up with TRBD1. Germline CDR1 reads LNHDA; CDR2 reads SQIVND (reference sequence). Trimming took 5 bases from V and 1 from J; bases not matched to a gene: 9. This CDR3 region has 16 residues. The DNA for the CDR3 is TGTGCCAGTAGTGGAATACAGGGGGCTACGTCCTACGAGCAGTACTTC. It yields the protein CASSGIQGATSYEQYF.

This chain joins TRBV6-1 and TRBJ2-1, with 10 nucleotides matching TRBD1. Germline V gene sequence: CDR1 MNHNS, CDR2 SASEGT. The CDR3 is 13 residues long. V shed 11 bases and J 3 bases; nucleotides not matched to a gene: 4. CDR3 nucleotide sequence: TGTGCCTGCGGGACAGGGGACTACAATGAGCAGTTCTTC. Translating gives CACGTGDYNEQFF.